What follows is one T cell receptor (beta chain) and its context. Source study methods: Using reference gene primer amplification, nucleated cell counts were estimated. This table comes from immunoSEQ multiplex PCR, and its TCRdb copy is limited to in-frame clones, with some not included. That table supplies the V and J calls and clone size; D and trimming were determined from the DNA. The sample has about 220,000 clones; about 86% are singletons. These data belong to a study of blood T cell repertoires in COVID-19. Study in general: Samples of COVID-19 (acute and convalescent) were obtained from the United States, Italy and Spain.

The CDR3 is made up of 16 amino acids. Looked up from germline, CDR1 is KGHDR and CDR2 is SFDVKD. Germline trimming cut 4 bases from V and 7 bases from J; bases unmatched to any gene: 10. The sequencing input was peripheral blood. This chain links TRBV24-1 with TRBJ2-3; 10 nucleotides align to TRBD2. The sequence was obtained from a woman in her thirties who had recovered from COVID-19. The DNA for the CDR3 is TGTGCCACCAGTGACACTAGCGGGGTAGGACCGTATACGCAGTATTTT. Amino acid sequence: CATSDTSGVGPYTQYF.